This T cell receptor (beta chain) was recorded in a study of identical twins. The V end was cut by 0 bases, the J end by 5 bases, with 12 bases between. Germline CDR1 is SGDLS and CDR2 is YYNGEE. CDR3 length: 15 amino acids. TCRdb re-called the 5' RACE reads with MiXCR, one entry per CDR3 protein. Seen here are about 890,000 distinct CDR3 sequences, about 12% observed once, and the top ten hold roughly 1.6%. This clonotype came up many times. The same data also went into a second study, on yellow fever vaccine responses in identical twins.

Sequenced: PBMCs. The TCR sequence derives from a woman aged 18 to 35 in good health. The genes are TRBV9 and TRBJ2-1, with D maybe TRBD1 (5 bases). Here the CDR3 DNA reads TGTGCCAGCAGCGTAGAGGGGTTTTCACACAATGAGCAGTTCTTC. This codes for CASSVEGFSHNEQFF.